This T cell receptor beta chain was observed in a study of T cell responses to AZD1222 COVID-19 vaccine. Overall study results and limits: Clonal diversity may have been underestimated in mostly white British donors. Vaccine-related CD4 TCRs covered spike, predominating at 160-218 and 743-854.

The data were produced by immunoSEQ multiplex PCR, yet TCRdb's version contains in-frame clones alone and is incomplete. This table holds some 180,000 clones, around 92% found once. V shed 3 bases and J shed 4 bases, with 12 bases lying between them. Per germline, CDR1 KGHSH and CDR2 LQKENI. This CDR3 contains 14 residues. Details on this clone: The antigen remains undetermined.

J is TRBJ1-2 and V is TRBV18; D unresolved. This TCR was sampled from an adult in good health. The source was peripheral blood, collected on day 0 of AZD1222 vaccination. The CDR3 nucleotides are TGTGCCAGCTCACCTCAAGGGCAGAGCTATGGCTACACCTTC. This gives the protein CASSPQGQSYGYTF.